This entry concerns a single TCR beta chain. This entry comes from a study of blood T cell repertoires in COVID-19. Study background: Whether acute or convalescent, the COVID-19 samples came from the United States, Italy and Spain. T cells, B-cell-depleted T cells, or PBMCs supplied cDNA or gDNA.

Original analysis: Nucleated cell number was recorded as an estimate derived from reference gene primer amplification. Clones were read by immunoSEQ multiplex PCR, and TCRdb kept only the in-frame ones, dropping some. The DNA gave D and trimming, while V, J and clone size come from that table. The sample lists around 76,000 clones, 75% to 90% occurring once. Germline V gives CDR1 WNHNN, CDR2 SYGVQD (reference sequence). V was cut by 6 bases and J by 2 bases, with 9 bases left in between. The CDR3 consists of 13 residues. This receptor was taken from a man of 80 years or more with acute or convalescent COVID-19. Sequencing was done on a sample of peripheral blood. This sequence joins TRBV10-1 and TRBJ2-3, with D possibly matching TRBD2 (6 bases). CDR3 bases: TGCGCCAGCAGAGGGGACTCCACAGATACGCAGTATTTT. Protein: CASRGDSTDTQYF.